Below are 4 T cell receptor beta chains sequenced from a single sample in a study of Graves' ophthalmopathy and Graves' hyperthyroidism. Using RNA transcripts, the TCR beta CDR3 regions were amplified. The authors performed first-round RT-PCR with HTBI primers and then a second-round multiplex PCR. TCRdb re-derived calls from the multiplex PCR reads in MiXCR, one entry per CDR3 protein. The sample gives about 600,000 distinct CDR3 sequences, roughly 39% of which show up once; about 4.2% is in the top ten. Sequenced material: peripheral blood or thyroid tissue (not recorded which). These receptors all stem from an adult man with Graves' hyperthyroidism.

This clonotype was found a few times. CDR3 region: CASSEPLRDNQPQHF. The CDR3 bases are TGTGCCAGCAGCGAACCCCTCCGGGACAATCAGCCCCAGCATTTT. The V gene is TRBV28, the J gene TRBJ1-5; D not resolved. Looked up from germline, CDR1 is MDHEN and CDR2 is SYDVKM. This CDR3 is built from 15 residues. The germline V and J ends were trimmed by 6 bases and 3 bases, with 15 bases remaining between them.

This chain joins TRBV5-1 and TRBJ2-7; 14 bases map to TRBD2. Losses at the gene ends were 0 bases for V and 2 bases for J; bases not matched to a gene: 13. Looked up from germline, CDR1 is SGHRS and CDR2 is YFSETQ. The CDR3 is 20 amino acids. In DNA form, the CDR3 reads TGCGCCAGCAGCTTGGAGAGGAGGACTAGCGGGAGGAGGTCCACCTACGAGCAGTACTTC. Its protein is CASSLERRTSGRRSTYEQYF.

This clonotype was seen at least ten times. V gene TRBV7-9 combines with J gene TRBJ1-2, with D perhaps matching TRBD1 (5 bases). Trimming removed 0 bases at V and 3 bases at J, with 11 bases between. In germline, CDR1 is SEHNR, CDR2 FQNEAQ (reference sequence). The CDR3 sequence is 15 residues long. The CDR3 region has the DNA TGTGCCAGCAGCTTAGCGGGGGTGAGGTACTATGGCTACACCTTC. The encoded protein is CASSLAGVRYYGYTF.

This clonotype was detected ten times or more. The gene calls are TRBV7-2 and TRBJ1-1, with no clear D. The CDR3 spans 15 residues. V dropped 2 bases and J dropped 5 bases, with 15 bases sitting between them. Germline V lookup: CDR1 SGHTA, CDR2 FQGNSA. This CDR3 is CASSLLGGDRTEAFF. The DNA for the CDR3 is TGTGCCAGCAGCTTATTAGGCGGCGATCGTACTGAAGCTTTCTTT.